Given below is one T cell receptor (beta chain) in context. These data originate in a study of blood T cell repertoires in COVID-19. About the research overall: PBMCs, B-cell-depleted T cells, or T cells were the source of the cDNA or gDNA that made up the material.

Here immunoSEQ multiplex PCR was the method, and the copy in TCRdb shows in-frame clones only, minus some. The profile shows about 150,000 clones, roughly nine tenths of them singletons. This CDR3 spans 14 amino acids. J gave up 3 bases and V 4 bases, and 4 bases lay outside the gene matches. Germline loops: CDR1 SGHDT, CDR2 YYEEEE. The TCR comes from a man between 18 and 35 years old with COVID-19, enrolled during active disease. V is TRBV5-6 and J is TRBJ2-5, with 9 bases that match TRBD2. Sequenced input: peripheral blood. CDR3 sequence (DNA): TGTGCCAGCAGCCGTAGCGGGAGAGAAGAGACCCAGTACTTC. This codes for CASSRSGREETQYF.